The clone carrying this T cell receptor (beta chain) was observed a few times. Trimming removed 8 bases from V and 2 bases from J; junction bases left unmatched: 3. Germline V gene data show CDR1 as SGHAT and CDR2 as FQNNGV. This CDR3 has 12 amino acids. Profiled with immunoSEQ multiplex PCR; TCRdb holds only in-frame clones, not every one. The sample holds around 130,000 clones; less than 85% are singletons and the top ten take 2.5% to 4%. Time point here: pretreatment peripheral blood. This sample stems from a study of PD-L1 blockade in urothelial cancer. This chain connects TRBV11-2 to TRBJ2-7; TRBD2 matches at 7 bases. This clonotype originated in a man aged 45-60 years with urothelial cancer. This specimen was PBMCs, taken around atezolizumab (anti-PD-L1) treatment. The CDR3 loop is CASRRGAYEQYF. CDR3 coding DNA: TGTGCCAGCCGACGGGGGGCCTACGAGCAGTACTTC. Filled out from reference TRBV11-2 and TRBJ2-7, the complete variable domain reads EAGVAQSPRYKIIEKRQSVAFWCNPISGHATLYWYQQILGQGPKLLIQFQNNGVVDDSQLPKDRFSAERLKGVDSTLKIQPAKLEDSAVYLCASRRGAYEQYFGPGTRLTVT.